This T cell receptor beta chain was sequenced in a study of blood T cells in healthy people across ages (dated by TCRdb to about 2015). For the study in its entirety: Template switching captured roughly one uniquely barcoded TCR beta cDNA molecule per two T cells in model experiments. To track age-related changes in TCR beta repertoire diversity, the study relied on deep sequencing normalized with unique cDNA molecular identifiers. Four age groups were formed from the donors: young (average about 17 years), middle-aged (approximately 41), aged (about 62) and long-lived (roughly 88). To avoid experimental bias, donors of different ages were distributed randomly across sequencing lanes. For two donors (one aged 18 to 29 and one aged 80 or older), the study analyzed two additional independent replicas of 1 million unique cDNA reads from the same blood draw. Findings and caveats that apply to the study as a whole: Compared with the aged group, the long-lived group had more naive CD4+ T cells, fewer expanded clones and increased TCR diversity, suggesting age selection. As age increased, observed TCR beta diversity per million T cells dropped in a roughly linear way, and a significant reduction was already evident by age 40. Estimates of total diversity based on one million sequenced T cells were considered lower bounds and underestimates. There was a strong correlation between observed TCR beta diversity and the percentage of naive T cells measured by flow cytometry. The CMV infection status of donors was not known, potentially confounding age-related changes in expanded clonotypes. Conclusive comparison of naive and antigen-experienced compartments was prevented by the profiling of bulk unsorted PBMCs.

Taken from the germline V gene, the CDR1 and CDR2 loops are SGHTA and FQGNSA. There are 13 amino acids in the CDR3, from cysteine to phenylalanine inclusive. Of all the DNA, just the CDR3 is kept, 39 bases in frame from base 1. The junction shows trimming of 1 base on V and 10 bases on J, plus 13 bases between the germline ends. Receptors were amplified or captured by 5' RACE. Sequenced on an Illumina HiSeq 2500. A second roughly 6 to 11 cycle PCR used a sample-barcoded 5' primer and a J-beta primer mix. A template-switch 5' adaptor carrying 12 random nucleotides introduced a unique molecular identifier onto each TCR beta cDNA molecule. Each sample yielded at least 3 million CDR3-containing paired-end reads. All of the RNA was converted into first-strand cDNA using the Mint cDNA synthesis kit, with a TRBC-specific oligonucleotide serving as the primer. All cDNA was treated with uracil-DNA glycosylase and then went through a first 18-cycle PCR with the universal primers M1SS and BC2_uni_R. As for how the authors treated the data: For normalization, 1 million high-quality reads, each with a distinct molecular identifier, were randomly selected from each sample. Instead of being binned into consensus sequences, reads with shared molecular identifiers were discarded. CDR3 identification, clonotype clustering and error correction used MiTCR with a Q25 quality threshold and the strictest error-elimination algorithm. A nonparametric unseen species model using Euler transformation provided a lower-bound estimate of total TCR beta diversity. The public sequencing data were trimmed at Q25 with fastp and processed into clonotypes with MiXCR by TCRdb, which kept only in-frame beta chains. Duplicate CDR3 protein sequences are folded into a single record with the most common DNA and genes. The V and J calls, along with clone size, are taken from TCRdb and not from the paper's own processing. Within this sample are some 690,000 distinct CDR3 sequences, with approximately 21% of them counted one time only. Under 25% of the sample belongs to the ten largest clones.

The donors were some 39 Caucasian individuals from Russia, aged roughly 6 to 90 years, who were systemically healthy. Each donor gave 9 to 10 milliliters of peripheral blood, collected into EDTA-treated Vacutainer tubes. Ficoll-Paque density-gradient centrifugation was used to isolate PBMCs, with at least 6.5 million obtained per sample. Trizol reagent was used to extract total RNA from PBMCs, with at least 6 micrograms per sample. Naive CD45RAhigh/CD27high T cell percentages were measured by flow cytometry on a PBMC aliquot from every donor. This clonotype appeared a few times. Its antigen specificity is not known. Base qualities are not at hand, and no much larger clone is one base apart.

The rearrangement joined TRBV7-2 to TRBJ1-1, with TRBD1 as a weak D call on 5 bases. The clonotype was recovered from a man aged 65 to 79 in good health. Sequencing was carried out using blood. This receptor has the CDR3 CASSLEARRVAFF. The nucleotides are TGTGCCAGCAGCTTAGAGGCCCGCAGGGTAGCTTTCTTT. The full variable domain, with segments outside the CDR3 supplied by the reference TRBV7-2 and TRBJ1-1 proteins, appears as GAGVSQSPSNKVTEKGKDVELRCDPISGHTALYWYRQSLGQGLEFLIYFQGNSAPDKSGLPSDRFSAERTGGSVSTLTIQRTQQEDSAVYLCASSLEARRVAFFGQGTRLTVV.